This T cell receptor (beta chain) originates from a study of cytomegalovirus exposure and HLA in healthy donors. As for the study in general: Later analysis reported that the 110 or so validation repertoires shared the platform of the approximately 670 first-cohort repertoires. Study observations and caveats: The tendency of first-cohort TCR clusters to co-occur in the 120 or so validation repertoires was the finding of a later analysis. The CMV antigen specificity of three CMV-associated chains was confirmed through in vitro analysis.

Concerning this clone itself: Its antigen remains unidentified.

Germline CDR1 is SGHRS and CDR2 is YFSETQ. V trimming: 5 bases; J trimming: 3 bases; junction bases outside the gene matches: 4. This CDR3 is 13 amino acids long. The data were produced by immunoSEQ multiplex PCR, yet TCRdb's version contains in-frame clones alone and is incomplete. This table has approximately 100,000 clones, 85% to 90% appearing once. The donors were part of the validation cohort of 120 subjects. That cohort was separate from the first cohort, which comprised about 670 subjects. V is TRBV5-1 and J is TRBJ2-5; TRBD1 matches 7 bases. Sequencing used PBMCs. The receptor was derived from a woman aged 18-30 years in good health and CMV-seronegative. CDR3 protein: CASRSGTEETQYF. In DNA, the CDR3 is TGCGCCAGCAGATCCGGGACAGAAGAGACCCAGTACTTC.